One and the same sample provided the 9 T cell receptor beta chains below, sequenced in a study of blood T cell repertoires in COVID-19. Sequencing used immunoSEQ multiplex PCR; TCRdb keeps in-frame clones, though not all of them. The table includes approximately 160,000 clones, over 80% detected once. The specimen was peripheral blood. The receptors derive from a woman of 80 years or more with active or convalescent COVID-19.

V gene TRBV4-3 combines with J gene TRBJ1-4; 12 nucleotides align to TRBD1. In germline, CDR1 is LGHNA, CDR2 YSLEER. The V gene end was trimmed by 0 bases and the J gene end by 10 bases; junction bases not matched to a gene: 12. This CDR3 comprises 18 residues. The CDR3 DNA follows: TGCGCCAGCAGCCAAGAAGGGACAGGGGGCTTTACGGCCGCAAAACTGTTTTTT. Encoded protein: CASSQEGTGGFTAAKLFF.

This chain connects TRBV19 to TRBJ1-5; D gene uncertain. Trimming shortened V by 4 bases and J by 0 bases, and 13 bases separated the two germline ends. The CDR3 sequence is 16 residues long. Germline lookup yields CDR1 LNHDA and CDR2 SQIVND (reference sequence). This CDR3 reads CASSSPSSTSNQPQHF. Written as DNA, the CDR3 is TGTGCCAGTAGTAGCCCCAGTTCCACTAGCAATCAGCCCCAGCATTTT.

The chain has TRBV7-9 and TRBJ2-2; the match to TRBD2 covers 14 bases. Germline CDR1 SEHNR, CDR2 FQNEAQ (reference sequence). Trimming at V came to 5 bases and at J to 1 base, leaving 9 bases not matched to a gene. The CDR3 length is 19 residues. CDR3 DNA: TGTGCCAGCAGCGCCCCGGGACTAGCGGGGGAAAGGAACACCGGGGAGCTGTTTTTT. Translated: CASSAPGLAGERNTGELFF.

The chain is built from TRBV30 and TRBJ1-5, with 11 bases identical to TRBD1. This CDR3 has 14 amino acids. V was pared by 1 base and J by 6 bases, with 2 bases of the junction left unmatched. The germline gives CDR1 GTSNPN, CDR2 SVGIG (reference sequence). For the CDR3, the DNA is TGTGCCTGGAGTGCGGACAGGGGGCTTCAGCCCCAGCATTTT. The encoded protein is CAWSADRGLQPQHF.

This clone was found once. This rearrangement joins TRBV6-5 to TRBJ2-1; 13 bases agree with TRBD2. J gave up 8 bases and V 6 bases, and 7 bases lay outside the gene matches. Germline V CDR1 and CDR2: MNHEY, SVGAGI. The length of the CDR3 is 15 residues. The CDR3: CASRALAGGPHEQFF. The CDR3 nucleotides read TGTGCCAGCAGAGCACTAGCGGGGGGGCCTCATGAGCAGTTCTTC.

The V and J genes are TRBV9 and TRBJ1-5, with TRBD1 as a possible D gene (6 bases). Per germline, CDR1 SGDLS and CDR2 YYNGEE. CDR3 length: 14 amino acids. V lost 0 bases and J 4 bases, leaving 8 bases between the germline ends. The DNA for the CDR3 is TGTGCCAGCAGCGTAGGGGACACAAATCAGCCCCAGCATTTT. Protein product: CASSVGDTNQPQHF.

The CDR3, as DNA: TGTGCCATCAGTCCGGGACAGGGGATCCAGCCCCAGCATTTT. Its translation: CAISPGQGIQPQHF. The chain links TRBV10-3 to TRBJ1-5, with 10 bases aligning to TRBD1. With V trimmed by 5 bases and J by 7 bases, 5 bases remained unmatched. The germline CDR1 and CDR2 sequences are ENHRY and SYGVKD. The CDR3 has 14 residues.

The chain combines TRBV6-2 or TRBV6-3 with TRBJ1-6, with 7 positions matching TRBD1. Germline V lookup: CDR1 MNHEY, CDR2 SVGEGT. The V gene end was trimmed by 6 bases and the J gene end by 13 bases; junction bases not matched to a gene: 9. This CDR3 region has 13 residues. The CDR3 DNA reads TGTGCCAGCAGCCGGGACAGCCTCTCTCCCCTCCACTTT. Translation gives CASSRDSLSPLHF.

V and J are TRBV7-6 and TRBJ1-3; D call uncertain. CDR3 size: 15 residues. The germline CDR1 and CDR2 sequences are SGHVS and FNYEAQ. V was trimmed by 1 base and J by 2 bases, leaving 9 bases between them. The CDR3 loop is CASSLGGSAGNTIYF. CDR3 bases: TGTGCCAGCAGCTTAGGAGGATCGGCTGGAAACACCATATATTTT.